This TCR beta chain was sequenced for a study of T cell responses to AZD1222 COVID-19 vaccine (dated by TCRdb to the early 2020s). About the investigation overall: AZD1222 recipients whose second dose came at about 4 weeks and those whose second dose came at about 12 weeks were combined into one group, since spike-specific TCR depth and breadth did not differ between the two schedules. A total of 230 to 250 trial participants underwent TCR sequencing, of whom 200 to 220 had received two doses of AZD1222 and 26 had received two doses of the MenACWY control vaccine. Enrollment into the trials was organized by age into subgroups of 18-55, 56-69 and 70-plus years, and those subgroups contained approximately 160, 26 and 62 TCR-sequenced participants, respectively.

The intended sense of this specimen's time point label: baseline before first vaccination. The vaccinee samples were drawn from two UK trials, COV001 and COV002, one of which was a single-blind randomized controlled phase 2/3 trial testing AZD1222 (ChAdOx1 nCoV-19) in healthy adults. For TCRbeta chain sequencing, PBMC samples were collected from trial participants at day 0 and at day 28 after the second dose. A note on this clone: It has no known antigen specificity. Per-base qualities were not stored, and no clone one base away is much larger.

V is cut back by 0 bases and J by 13 bases, with 11 bases in the junction unmatched. From a lookup of the germline V gene, CDR1 and CDR2 are MNHEY and SVGAGI. The CDR3, from cysteine to phenylalanine, totals 16 residues. Left in the record is the CDR3 DNA by itself, 48 bases read in frame from the first base. Study-level results and caveats: Reportedly, almost half of the unique spike-specific TCRs recognized epitopes lying outside the regions that are mutated in the B.1.351 and B.1.1.7 variants. Conclusions about previously exposed vaccinees were limited because only five to seven AZD1222 recipients were SARS-CoV-2 seropositive at baseline. Participants were mostly white British, with more females than males. The authors suggested clonal diversity may have been underestimated. In the small 56-69-year group, the increase in depth fell short of significance, most likely because of low power. Because no day 14 peak-response samples were available, the repertoires could be characterized only after the peak T cell response. After two AZD1222 doses, spike-specific TCR breadth and depth were significantly higher than at day 0 and than in MenACWY recipients. The whole spike protein was spanned by vaccine-associated CD4 TCRs, and dominant responses were seen in regions 160-218 and 743-854.

The CDR3 regions of human TCRbeta chains were analyzed by immunosequencing. Regarding the original processing steps: Repertoire TCRs were matched against a reference library of SARS-CoV-2-specific TCRs generated with the MIRA antigen-specificity platform. Breadth meant the fraction of unique TCRs that were SARS-CoV-2-associated, whereas depth meant the fraction of total T cells that were SARS-CoV-2-associated. Using the MIRA data, each spike-specific TCR was mapped to the spike region that the TCR reacts to and placed in a CD4 or CD8 class. Log10-transformed breadth and depth values were compared by one-way ANOVA with Sidak's multiple comparisons tests. TCRdb re-hosts the immuneACCESS table, in-frame sequences only. Its copies lack some clones; in the studies checked, an unresolved V gene accounts for under half of them, and the cause for the rest is not known. V and J calls and clone size are copied from that table; D and trimming were computed from the DNA. This sample holds about 170,000 clones; 85% to 90% were observed only once. The ten most abundant clones make up 6.5% to 7% of the sample.

Sequencing used peripheral blood, obtained on day 0 of AZD1222 vaccination. The sequence was collected from an adult in good health. The sequence links TRBV6-5 to TRBJ1-6; 8 central bases correspond to TRBD1. In nucleotides, the sequence is TGTGCCAGCAGTTACTCGATAGGGACAGGTTGGGTCCCCCTCCACTTT. This translates into CASSYSIGTGWVPLHF.